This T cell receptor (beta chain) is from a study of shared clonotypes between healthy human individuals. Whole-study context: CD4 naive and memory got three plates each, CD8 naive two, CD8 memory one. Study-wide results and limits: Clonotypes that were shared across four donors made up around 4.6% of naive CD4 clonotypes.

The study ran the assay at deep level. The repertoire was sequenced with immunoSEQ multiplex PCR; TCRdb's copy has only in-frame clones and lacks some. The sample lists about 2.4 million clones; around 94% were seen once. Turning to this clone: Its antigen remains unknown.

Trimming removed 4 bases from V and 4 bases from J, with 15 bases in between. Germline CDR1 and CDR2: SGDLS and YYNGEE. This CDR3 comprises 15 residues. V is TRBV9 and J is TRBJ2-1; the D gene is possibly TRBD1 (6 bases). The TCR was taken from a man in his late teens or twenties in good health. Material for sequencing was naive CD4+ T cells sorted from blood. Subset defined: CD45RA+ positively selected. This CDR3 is CASSRRQASYNEQFF. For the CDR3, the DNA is TGTGCCAGCAGCCGAAGACAGGCGTCATACAATGAGCAGTTCTTC. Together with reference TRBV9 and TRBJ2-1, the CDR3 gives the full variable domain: DSGVTQTPKHLITATGQRVTLRCSPRSGDLSVYWYQQSLDQGLQFLIQYYNGEERAKGNILERFSAQQFPDLHSELNLSSLELGDSALYFCASSRRQASYNEQFFGPGTRLTVL.